This T cell receptor (beta chain) is drawn from a study of T-cell memory formation after mild COVID-19. The V end lost 0 bases, the J end lost 11 bases, and 11 bases lay between the germline ends. Germline CDR1 and CDR2: LGHDT and YNNKEL (reference sequence). This CDR3 spans 12 amino acids. Sample barcodes and UMIs were carried by the TCR alpha and TCR beta cDNA libraries that 5'RACE generated with constant-segment primers. TCRdb independently ran MiXCR on the 5' RACE reads; one entry per CDR3 protein. The data hold roughly 100,000 distinct CDR3 sequences, with about 15% observed a single time. Study results and caveats: Contracting CD4+ clones sat mainly in CM and EM; CD8+ in EMRA. Pre-infection memory showed some responding clones, and this suggested that cross-reactive memory joined.

This clonotype was detected many times. No antigen is known for it. The sequence derives from a man aged 18 to 30 who had mild COVID-19 (a few samples of this study predate the infection). Cell type and time point are not known. Sequenced material: PBMCs or a T cell subset sorted from them (not recorded which). The chain is built from TRBV3-1 and TRBJ2-7, with unresolved D. The CDR3 nucleotides are TGTGCCAGCAGCCAAGATCAGGTTTGGAAGTACTTC. It yields the protein CASSQDQVWKYF.